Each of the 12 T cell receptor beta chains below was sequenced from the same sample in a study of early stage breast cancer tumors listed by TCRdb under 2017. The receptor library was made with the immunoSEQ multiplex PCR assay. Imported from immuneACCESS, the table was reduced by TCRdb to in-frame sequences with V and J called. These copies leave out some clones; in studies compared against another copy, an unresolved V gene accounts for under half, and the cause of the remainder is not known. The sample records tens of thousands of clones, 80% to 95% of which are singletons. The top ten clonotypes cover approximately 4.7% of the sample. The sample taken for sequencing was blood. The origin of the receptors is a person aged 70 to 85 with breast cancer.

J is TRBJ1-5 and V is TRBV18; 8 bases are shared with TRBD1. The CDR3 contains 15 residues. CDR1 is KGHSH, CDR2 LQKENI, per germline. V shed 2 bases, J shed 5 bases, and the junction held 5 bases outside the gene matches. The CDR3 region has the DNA TGTGCCAGCTCACCAGGGACAGGAGGGGATCAGCCCCAGCATTTT. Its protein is CASSPGTGGDQPQHF.

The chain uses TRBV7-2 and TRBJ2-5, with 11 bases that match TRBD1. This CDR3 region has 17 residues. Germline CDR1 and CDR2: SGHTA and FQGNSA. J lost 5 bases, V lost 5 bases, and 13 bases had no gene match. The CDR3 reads CASSRGGQGALGETQYF. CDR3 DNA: TGTGCCAGCAGCCGAGGAGGACAGGGGGCTTTGGGGGAGACCCAGTACTTC. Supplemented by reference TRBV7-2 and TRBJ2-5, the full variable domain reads GAGVSQSPSNKVTEKGKDVELRCDPISGHTALYWYRQSLGQGLEFLIYFQGNSAPDKSGLPSDRFSAERTGGSVSTLTIQRTQQEDSAVYLCASSRGGQGALGETQYFGPGTRLLVL.

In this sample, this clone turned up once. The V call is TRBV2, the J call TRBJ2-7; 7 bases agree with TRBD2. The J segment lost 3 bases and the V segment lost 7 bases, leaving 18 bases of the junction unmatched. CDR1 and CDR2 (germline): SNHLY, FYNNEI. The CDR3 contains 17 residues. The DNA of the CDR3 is TGTGCCAGCATGGGGTTTAACAGCGGGAAAAACCTCTACGAGCAGTACTTC. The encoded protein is CASMGFNSGKNLYEQYF. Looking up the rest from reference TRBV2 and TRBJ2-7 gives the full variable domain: EPEVTQTPSHQVTQMGQEVILRCVPISNHLYFYWYRQILGQKVEFLVSFYNNEISEKSEIFDDQFSVERPDGSNFTLKIRSTKLEDSAMYFCASMGFNSGKNLYEQYFGPGTRLTVT.

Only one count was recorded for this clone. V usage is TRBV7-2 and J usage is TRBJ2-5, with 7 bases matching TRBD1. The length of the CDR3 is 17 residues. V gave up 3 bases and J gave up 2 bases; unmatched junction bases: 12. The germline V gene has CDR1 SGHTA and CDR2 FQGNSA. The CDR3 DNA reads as TGTGCCAGCAGCTTCACGCAGGGGGTATCATTACAAGAGACCCAGTACTTC. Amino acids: CASSFTQGVSLQETQYF.

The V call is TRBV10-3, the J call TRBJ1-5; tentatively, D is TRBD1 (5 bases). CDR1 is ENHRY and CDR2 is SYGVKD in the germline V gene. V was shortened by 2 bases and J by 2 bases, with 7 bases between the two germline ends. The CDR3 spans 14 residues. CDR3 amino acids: CAISELRGNQPQHF. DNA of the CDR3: TGTGCCATCAGTGAGCTCAGGGGCAATCAGCCCCAGCATTTT.

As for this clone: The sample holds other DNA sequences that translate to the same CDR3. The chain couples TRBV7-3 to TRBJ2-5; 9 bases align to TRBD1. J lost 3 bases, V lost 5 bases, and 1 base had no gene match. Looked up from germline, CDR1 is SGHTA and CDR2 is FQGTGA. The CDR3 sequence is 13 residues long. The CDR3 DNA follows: TGTGCCAGCAGCCGGGACAGGGAAGAGACCCAGTACTTC. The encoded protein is CASSRDREETQYF.

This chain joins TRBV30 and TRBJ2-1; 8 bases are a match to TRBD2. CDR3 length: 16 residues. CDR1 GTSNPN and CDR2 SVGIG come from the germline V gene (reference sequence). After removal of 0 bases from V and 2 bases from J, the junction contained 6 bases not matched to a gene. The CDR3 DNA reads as TGTGCCTGGAGTGTCTTCAAGCGGGGGACCTACAATGAGCAGTTCTTC. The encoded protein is CAWSVFKRGTYNEQFF.

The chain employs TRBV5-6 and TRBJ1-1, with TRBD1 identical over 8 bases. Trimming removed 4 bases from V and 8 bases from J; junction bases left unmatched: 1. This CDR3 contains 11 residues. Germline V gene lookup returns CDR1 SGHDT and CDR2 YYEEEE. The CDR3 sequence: CASSRDREAFF. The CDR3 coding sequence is TGTGCCAGCAGCCGGGACAGGGAAGCTTTCTTT. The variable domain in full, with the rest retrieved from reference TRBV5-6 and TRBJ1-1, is DAGVTQSPTHLIKTRGQQVTLRCSPKSGHDTVSWYQQALGQGPQFIFQYYEEEERQRGNFPDRFSGHQFPNYSSELNVNALLLGDSALYLCASSRDREAFFGQGTRLTVV.

CDR3 sequence reads: CASSPRQGINTIYF. The CDR3 DNA reads TGTGCCAGCTCACCACGACAGGGGATAAACACCATATATTTT. The chain has TRBV18 and TRBJ1-3; 8 positions agree with TRBD1. The CDR3 extends over 14 amino acids. The junction had 2 bases not matched to a gene; V was cut back by 1 base and J by 6 bases. CDR1 is KGHSH and CDR2 is LQKENI in the germline V gene.

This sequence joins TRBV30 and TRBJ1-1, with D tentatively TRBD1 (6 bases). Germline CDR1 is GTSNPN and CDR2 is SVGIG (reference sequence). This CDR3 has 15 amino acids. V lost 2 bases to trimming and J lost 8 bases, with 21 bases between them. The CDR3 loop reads CAWSTRRGGPVEAFF. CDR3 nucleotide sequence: TGTGCCTGGAGTACCCGGAGGGGGGGGCCGGTAGAAGCTTTCTTT. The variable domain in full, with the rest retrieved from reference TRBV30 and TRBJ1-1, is SQTIHQWPATLVQPVGSPLSLECTVEGTSNPNLYWYRQAAGRGLQLLFYSVGIGQISSEVPQNLSASRPQDRQFILSSKKLLLSDSGFYLCAWSTRRGGPVEAFFGQGTRLTVV.

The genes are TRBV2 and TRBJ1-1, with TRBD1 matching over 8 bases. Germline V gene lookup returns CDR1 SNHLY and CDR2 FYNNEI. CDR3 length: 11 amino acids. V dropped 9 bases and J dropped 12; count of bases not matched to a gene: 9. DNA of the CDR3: TGTGCCAGAACACAGGGGGTGGTAACTTTCTTT. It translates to CARTQGVVTFF.

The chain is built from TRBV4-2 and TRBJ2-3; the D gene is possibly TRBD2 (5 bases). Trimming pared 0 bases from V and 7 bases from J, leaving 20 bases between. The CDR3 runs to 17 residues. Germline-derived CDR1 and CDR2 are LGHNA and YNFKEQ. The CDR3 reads CASSQDGKDFVANTQYF. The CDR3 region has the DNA TGTGCCAGCAGCCAAGATGGAAAGGACTTCGTTGCGAATACGCAGTATTTT.